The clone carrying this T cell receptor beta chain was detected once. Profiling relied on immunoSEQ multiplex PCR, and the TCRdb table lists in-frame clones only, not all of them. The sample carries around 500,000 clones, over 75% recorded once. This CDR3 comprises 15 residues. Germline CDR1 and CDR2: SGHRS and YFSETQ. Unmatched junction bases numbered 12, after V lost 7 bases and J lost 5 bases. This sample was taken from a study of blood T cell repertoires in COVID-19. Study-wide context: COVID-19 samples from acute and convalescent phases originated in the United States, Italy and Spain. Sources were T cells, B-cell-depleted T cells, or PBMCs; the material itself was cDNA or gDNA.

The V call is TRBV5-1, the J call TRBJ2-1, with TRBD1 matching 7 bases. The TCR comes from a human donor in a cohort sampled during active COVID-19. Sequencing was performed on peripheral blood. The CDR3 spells CASQKTGDHNNEQFF. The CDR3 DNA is TGCGCCAGCCAAAAAACAGGGGATCATAACAATGAGCAGTTCTTC.